This is a list of T cell receptor beta chains from one sample in a study of blood T cell repertoires in COVID-19. Assay used: immunoSEQ multiplex PCR; TCRdb lists only in-frame clones, some missing. Among 35,000 to 50,000 clones listed, more than 70% were seen once. The sequenced sample consisted of peripheral blood. These receptors all stem from a man between 70 and 80 years old with acute or convalescent COVID-19. Each CDR3 is given without its conserved first and last residue.

TRBJ1-4,TRBV7-8,ASSRDRGREKLF
TRBJ2-2,TRBV9,ASSVRTGELF
TRBJ1-1,TRBV6-4,ASREQPMNTEAF
TRBJ2-7,TRBV3-1/TRBV3-2,ASSRDRGRKRHEQY
TRBJ2-5,TRBV19,ASSMWQGDRETQY
TRBJ2-2,TRBV6-5,ASTHRNTGELF
TRBJ2-5,TRBV6-1,ASSEGPVGGGQETQY
TRBJ1-2,TRBV12-5,ASGLTLGNYGYT
TRBJ2-7,TRBV5-5,ASSLLSYEQY
TRBJ1-1,TRBV6-6,ASSSLRAGAEAF
TRBJ1-6,TRBV9,ASSPSTGGLNSPLH
TRBJ1-5,TRBV11-2,ASSLGRGRGGMYQPQH
TRBJ2-3,TRBV2,ASSEGGANAQY
TRBJ1-4,TRBV19,ASRDSATNEKLF
TRBJ2-1,TRBV3-1/TRBV3-2,ASSQTNRGRMNNEQF
TRBJ1-2,TRBV3-1/TRBV3-2,ASSQGRGGWYGYT